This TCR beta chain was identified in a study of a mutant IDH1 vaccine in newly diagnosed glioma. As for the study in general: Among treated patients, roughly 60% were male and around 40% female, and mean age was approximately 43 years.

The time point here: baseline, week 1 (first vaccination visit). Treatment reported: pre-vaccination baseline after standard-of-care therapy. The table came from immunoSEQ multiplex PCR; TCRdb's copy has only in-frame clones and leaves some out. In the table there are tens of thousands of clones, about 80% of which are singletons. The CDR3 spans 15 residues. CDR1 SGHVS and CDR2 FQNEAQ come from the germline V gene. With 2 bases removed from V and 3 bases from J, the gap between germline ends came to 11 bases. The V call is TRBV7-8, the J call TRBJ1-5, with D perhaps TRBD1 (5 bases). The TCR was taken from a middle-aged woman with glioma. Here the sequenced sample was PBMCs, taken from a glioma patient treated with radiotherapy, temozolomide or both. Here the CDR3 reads CASSLNRGINQPQHF. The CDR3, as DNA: TGTGCCAGCAGCTTAAATCGGGGCATCAATCAGCCCCAGCATTTT.